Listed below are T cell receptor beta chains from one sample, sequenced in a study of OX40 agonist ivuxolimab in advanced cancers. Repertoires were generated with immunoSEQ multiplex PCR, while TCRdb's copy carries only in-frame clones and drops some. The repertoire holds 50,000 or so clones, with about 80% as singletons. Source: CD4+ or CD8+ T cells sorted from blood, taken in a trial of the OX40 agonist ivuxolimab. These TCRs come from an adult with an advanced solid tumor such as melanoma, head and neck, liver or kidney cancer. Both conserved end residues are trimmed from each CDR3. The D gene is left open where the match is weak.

ASSALPENEQF,NA,TRBV7-2
ATNQGVDQPQH,NA,TRBV19
ATSSMTGMDTEAF,TRBD1,TRBV15
ASRRAEGYGYT,NA,TRBV11-2
ASSELARGGELF,NA,TRBV6-1
ASSLDLYGYT,NA,TRBV7-9
ASSVGLTGELF,NA,TRBV9
ASNAGGIEQY,NA,TRBV10-1
ASSPDSGSSYEQY,TRBD2,TRBV19
ASSGTGQVLAF,TRBD1,TRBV2
SVLGDGANVLT,NA,TRBV29-1
ASRFLAARRYNEQF,NA,TRBV10-1
ASSQQAGDTQY,NA,TRBV4-3
ASSLQRGEGETQY,NA,TRBV7-2
ASRGQGAREQY,TRBD1,TRBV6-1
ATRQGAVQPQH,TRBD1,TRBV19
AWNDLRTENTGELF,NA,TRBV30
ASSQDFLAGGRQY,TRBD1,TRBV7-9
ASSWGQGNSPLH,TRBD1,TRBV5-6
ASSQKSGSETQY,NA,TRBV4-3
ASSVAQGSYGYLEHRRAV,NA,TRBV9
ASSTRGENEKLF,NA,TRBV12-1
SVEQKFAETQY,NA,TRBV29-1
ASSLEGGDTGELF,NA,TRBV7-7
ASRVTSGSYEQY,TRBD2,TRBV2
ASMGQDYGYT,TRBD1,TRBV2
ASSNLGTGTDQPQH,TRBD1,TRBV19
SVAQSSYNEQF,NA,TRBV29-1
ASSSGQTAYEQY,NA,TRBV5-1
AWSEWGQIPMNTEAF,NA,TRBV30
ASSQDRAKNIQY,TRBD1,TRBV7-2
ASSQDLSRGMNTEAF,NA,TRBV14